This T cell receptor beta chain emerged from a study of blood T cell repertoires in COVID-19. Study-wide context: Italy, Spain and the United States were the sources of the convalescent and acute COVID-19 samples.

CDR3 length equals 18 residues. Germline V gene lookup returns CDR1 MNHEY and CDR2 SVGEGT. With V trimmed by 0 bases and J by 1 base, 9 bases remained unmatched. As processed by the authors: Estimated nucleated cell counts came from reference gene primer amplification. Sequenced by immunoSEQ multiplex PCR; TCRdb stores in-frame clones only, minus some. V and J calls and clone size are those listed in that table; D and trimming were worked out from the DNA. Found here are roughly 240,000 clones, more than 65% of them singletons; the top ten hold 2% to 2.5%. The TCR originated in a middle-aged man who had recovered from COVID-19. The material sequenced was peripheral blood. The V and J genes are TRBV6-2 or TRBV6-3 and TRBJ2-5; 9 bases agree with TRBD2. CDR3 amino acids: CASSYSYERGEGQETQYF. CDR3 coding DNA: TGTGCCAGCAGTTACTCGTATGAGCGGGGGGAGGGCCAAGAGACCCAGTACTTC.